This T cell receptor beta chain stems from a study of T cell responses to AZD1222 COVID-19 vaccine. Study findings and constraints: The study found Spike-specific TCR breadth and depth rose after two AZD1222 doses. Close to half of spike-specific TCRs reportedly recognize unmutated variant regions.

Details on this clone: Its antigen is as yet unknown.

Data came from immunoSEQ multiplex PCR; TCRdb stores just in-frame clones and leaves some out. The profile covers about 84,000 clones, with around 85% appearing a single time and about 12% taken by the ten largest. The CDR3 loop spans 15 amino acids. Per the germline V gene, CDR1 is SEHNR and CDR2 is FQNEAQ (reference sequence). J was trimmed by 6 bases and V by 3 bases; bases with no gene match: 4. The TCR sequence derives from an adult who received the AZD1222 COVID-19 vaccine. This sample comprised peripheral blood, obtained 28 days after the second AZD1222 dose. The genes are TRBV7-9 and TRBJ2-1, with 11 positions matching TRBD1. The CDR3 is CASSFGQGAGNEQFF. The CDR3 DNA reads TGTGCCAGCAGCTTCGGACAGGGGGCTGGCAATGAGCAGTTCTTC.